A selection of T cell receptor beta chains follows, all from one sample in a study of T cell responses to AZD1222 COVID-19 vaccine. Method: immunoSEQ multiplex PCR; TCRdb's copy keeps in-frame clones and lacks some. The table lists 80,000 to 90,000 clones, approximately 90% of them singletons. This specimen was peripheral blood, taken on day 0 of AZD1222 vaccination. These receptors came from an adult in good health. The CDR3 runs from the conserved cysteine through the conserved F or W. A D gene is named only where the DNA matches it firmly. Some rows have no size entry. The others give once, few or many, or a class for an expanded clone.

v_call	d_call	clone_size	j_call	cdr3_aa	cdr3_nt
TRBV7-9	-	-	TRBJ2-1	CASSTDSGFSSYNEQFF	TGTGCCAGCAGTACCGATAGCGGATTTAGCTCCTACAATGAGCAGTTCTTC
TRBV6-5	-	-	TRBJ2-5	CASSYVGARETQYF	TGTGCCAGCAGTTACGTGGGGGCGAGGGAGACCCAGTACTTC
TRBV9	TRBD1	-	TRBJ1-4	CASSVGGRQGSGKLFF	TGTGCCAGCAGCGTAGGAGGGAGACAGGGATCTGGAAAACTGTTTTTT
TRBV27	-	few	TRBJ2-1	CASSFRAGNYNEQFF	TGTGCCAGCAGTTTTCGGGCAGGGAATTACAATGAGCAGTTCTTC
TRBV21-1	-	-	TRBJ1-5	CASSKARGRGKSNQPQHF	TGTGCCAGCAGCAAAGCGCGGGGCCGAGGGAAAAGCAATCAGCCCCAGCATTTT
TRBV6-5	-	-	TRBJ1-2	CASSYPGWEGGYTF	TGTGCCAGCAGTTACCCAGGTTGGGAGGGTGGCTACACCTTC
TRBV14	-	-	TRBJ2-7	CASSQGRHQQYF	TGTGCCAGCAGCCAAGGTCGGCATCAGCAGTACTTC
TRBV2	-	once	TRBJ2-3	CASTPRWDTQYF	TGTGCCAGCACCCCCCGCTGGGATACGCAGTATTTT
TRBV7-2	-	-	TRBJ1-5	CASSPRHHSNQPQHF	TGTGCCAGCAGCCCGCGACACCATAGCAATCAGCCCCAGCATTTT
TRBV28	TRBD2	-	TRBJ2-7	CASSSVAGGSYEQYF	TGTGCCAGCAGTTCAGTAGCGGGGGGCTCCTACGAGCAGTACTTC
TRBV7-2	-	-	TRBJ2-5	CASSSTRRETQYF	TGTGCCAGCAGCTCGACTAGACGAGAGACCCAGTACTTC
TRBV27	-	-	TRBJ1-4	CASSSWGLEKLFF	TGTGCCAGCAGTTCGTGGGGGCTTGAAAAACTGTTTTTT
TRBV7-9	-	-	TRBJ1-4	CASSPGGRGNEKLFF	TGTGCCAGCAGCCCGGGAGGCAGGGGAAATGAAAAACTGTTTTTT
TRBV6-4	-	-	TRBJ1-6	CASSDGGGNSPLHF	TGTGCCAGCAGTGACGGGGGTGGGAATTCACCCCTCCACTTT
TRBV7-9	TRBD1	-	TRBJ2-3	CASSLAAGGQGSTDTQYF	TGTGCCAGCAGCTTAGCAGCGGGCGGACAGGGCAGCACAGATACGCAGTATTTT
TRBV5-4	-	-	TRBJ1-2	CASSLRQDYGYTF	TGTGCCAGCAGTCTCCGACAGGACTATGGCTACACCTTC
TRBV5-1	TRBD2	-	TRBJ2-1	CASSPGTSFEQFF	TGCGCCAGCAGCCCGGGGACTAGCTTTGAGCAGTTCTTC
TRBV4-1	TRBD1	-	TRBJ2-2	CASSRGQGETGELFF	TGCGCCAGCAGCCGGGGACAGGGCGAAACCGGGGAGCTGTTTTTT
TRBV15	-	-	TRBJ2-7	CATSLRLGTQTYEQYF	TGTGCCACCAGTCTACGCCTCGGGACGCAGACCTACGAGCAGTACTTC
TRBV19	TRBD1	once	TRBJ1-1	CASTRGGRTEAFF	TGTGCCAGTACACGAGGGGGCCGGACTGAAGCTTTCTTT
TRBV10-3	TRBD2	-	TRBJ2-2	CAIDPGGNTGELFF	TGTGCCATAGACCCGGGGGGTAACACCGGGGAGCTGTTTTTT
TRBV15	TRBD1	-	TRBJ1-1	CATSRPDRPLTENTEAFF	TGTGCCACCAGCAGGCCGGACAGGCCCTTAACCGAGAACACTGAAGCTTTCTTT
TRBV5-4	-	-	TRBJ1-1	CASSYGQRNTEAFF	TGTGCCAGCAGCTACGGACAGAGGAACACTGAAGCTTTCTTT
TRBV5-8	TRBD2	-	TRBJ2-2	CASSLTRLAGGAGELFF	TGTGCCAGCAGCTTGACCCGACTAGCGGGAGGGGCCGGGGAGCTGTTTTTT
TRBV29-1	TRBD1	-	TRBJ1-2	CSVGARGLGGYTF	TGCAGCGTTGGTGCCAGGGGGCTGGGTGGCTACACCTTC
TRBV30	TRBD1	once	TRBJ1-1	CAGMTGLNTEAFF	TGTGCCGGCATGACAGGGTTGAACACTGAAGCTTTCTTT
TRBV28	TRBD2	-	TRBJ2-1	CASSLASGGLYNEQFF	TGTGCCAGCAGTTTAGCTAGCGGGGGCCTCTACAATGAGCAGTTCTTC
TRBV5-1	-	-	TRBJ1-1	CASSLVWGVNTEAFF	TGCGCCAGCAGCTTGGTGTGGGGAGTGAACACTGAAGCTTTCTTT
TRBV7-2	-	-	TRBJ1-3	CASSLDRGLTSGNTIYF	TGTGCCAGCAGCTTAGACAGAGGACTTACCTCTGGAAACACCATATATTTT
TRBV2	TRBD1	once	TRBJ2-1	CASSPGQGRYNEQFF	TGTGCCAGCAGCCCGGGACAGGGGCGCTACAATGAGCAGTTCTTC
TRBV7-2	-	-	TRBJ2-4	CASSTVPTAKNIQYF	TGTGCCAGCAGCACAGTACCCACAGCCAAAAACATTCAGTACTTC
TRBV5-1	-	-	TRBJ1-3	CASSLVSGNTIYF	TGCGCCAGCAGCTTGGTCTCTGGAAACACCATATATTTT
TRBV19	TRBD2	-	TRBJ2-3	CASSIGGGGARTDTQYF	TGTGCCAGTAGTATAGGAGGCGGGGGGGCGCGGACAGATACGCAGTATTTT
TRBV5-5	-	-	TRBJ1-1	CASSGRGFATEAFF	TGTGCCAGCAGCGGGCGGGGTTTCGCCACTGAAGCTTTCTTT
TRBV20-1	-	-	TRBJ1-2	CSASLKSDTGGGYTF	TGCAGTGCTAGTTTAAAAAGCGACACCGGAGGGGGCTACACCTTC
TRBV7-2	-	-	TRBJ1-3	CASSPGHVAGTIYF	TGTGCCAGCAGCCCCGGCCACGTGGCGGGCACCATATATTTT
TRBV7-9	-	-	TRBJ2-3	CASSLAAGSTDTQYF	TGTGCCAGCAGCTTAGCGGCGGGAAGCACAGATACGCAGTATTTT
TRBV3-1/TRBV3-2	-	-	TRBJ2-2	CASSQHTGELFF	TGTGCCAGCAGCCAACACACCGGGGAGCTGTTTTTT
TRBV3-1/TRBV3-2	-	-	TRBJ2-3	CASSRIAGTDTQYF	TGTGCCAGCAGCCGGATAGCGGGCACAGATACGCAGTATTTT
TRBV5-4	-	-	TRBJ1-6	CASSSGTDPNNSPLHF	TGTGCCAGCAGCTCAGGGACGGACCCGAATAATTCACCCCTCCACTTT
TRBV28	TRBD2	-	TRBJ2-1	CASSSLGTSDYNEQFF	TGTGCCAGCAGTTCCCTCGGGACTAGCGACTACAATGAGCAGTTCTTC
TRBV5-1	-	-	TRBJ1-4	CASSLGRVEEKLFF	TGCGCCAGCAGCTTGGGCAGGGTGGAGGAAAAACTGTTTTTT
TRBV25-1	-	-	TRBJ1-1	CATCDVGNTEAFF	TGTGCCACCTGCGACGTAGGGAACACTGAAGCTTTCTTT
TRBV6-6	-	-	TRBJ2-2	CASSYSQNTGELFF	TGTGCCAGCAGTTACTCGCAGAACACCGGGGAGCTGTTTTTT
TRBV18	-	once	TRBJ2-1	CASSPSPPLHSYNEQFF	TGTGCCAGCTCACCATCACCCCCCCTCCATTCCTACAATGAGCAGTTCTTC
TRBV5-1	TRBD2	-	TRBJ2-2	CASSLRFWSGSGTGELFF	TGCGCCAGCAGCTTGAGGTTCTGGAGCGGGAGCGGGACCGGGGAGCTGTTTTTT
TRBV5-1	TRBD2	-	TRBJ2-3	CASSSLAGGPSTDTQYF	TGCGCCAGCAGCTCCCTAGCGGGGGGCCCGAGCACAGATACGCAGTATTTT
TRBV2	TRBD2	-	TRBJ2-5	CASSLGLAETQYF	TGTGCCAGCAGTCTAGGACTAGCGGAGACCCAGTACTTC
TRBV19	-	-	TRBJ2-2	CASSISGLYTGELFF	TGTGCCAGTAGTATTTCGGGGTTGTACACCGGGGAGCTGTTTTTT
TRBV7-8	-	-	TRBJ2-3	CASSRDRDYTDTQYF	TGTGCCAGCAGCCGAGACAGGGACTACACAGATACGCAGTATTTT
TRBV30	-	-	TRBJ2-7	CAWSPGTQLYEQYF	TGTGCCTGGAGTCCCGGGACTCAACTCTACGAGCAGTACTTC
TRBV11-3	TRBD2	-	TRBJ2-3	CASSTGTSGTDTQYF	TGTGCCAGCAGCACAGGGACTAGCGGCACAGATACGCAGTATTTT
TRBV7-2	-	-	TRBJ1-5	CASSLASQNNQPQHF	TGTGCCAGCAGCTTAGCAAGCCAGAACAATCAGCCCCAGCATTTT
TRBV27	-	-	TRBJ1-2	CASRRFGGGKNYGYTF	TGTGCCAGCCGACGTTTTGGGGGGGGAAAGAACTATGGCTACACCTTC
TRBV5-5	TRBD1	-	TRBJ2-5	CASSLGAGGGETQYF	TGTGCCAGCAGCTTGGGGGCAGGGGGCGGAGAGACCCAGTACTTC